This T cell receptor (beta chain) was sequenced in a study of vaccination effects on CD4 cells after COVID-19. Broader study findings: Of the vaccine-induced clones from healthy vaccinees, merely 1 of 255 recognized common cold coronaviruses as well.

Viral peptide pools were used in the ViraFEST assay to expand antigen-specific CD4+ T cells, and sequencing came afterward. With approximately 10 days of culture completed, CD4+ T cells were isolated. Vaccinated recipients, who were negative for nucleocapsid antibodies, had no history of SARS-CoV-2 infection. A few million PBMC were seeded per well and grown in the presence of about 9 IU/ml IL-2 and around 11 ug/ml peptides. TCRdb's copy holds only in-frame clones and misses some; the assay was immunoSEQ multiplex PCR. The sample yields more than 30,000 clones, around 70% seen once. Comments on this clone: Its antigen remains unidentified.

V shed 5 bases and J shed 3 bases, with 18 bases lying between them. The germline V gene has CDR1 MGHDK and CDR2 SYGVNS. The CDR3 is 16 amino acids. The sequence was collected from a human donor who received a COVID-19 vaccine. The chain is built from TRBV25-1 and TRBJ2-3, with no clear D. Source: CD4+ T cells from PBMCs cultured with HCoV-229E spike peptides, taken before COVID-19 vaccination. The CDR3 nucleotides are TGTGCCAGCAGTCACCCGGCTGGCGGCCGAACAGATACGCAGTATTTT. Translated: CASSHPAGGRTDTQYF. The full variable domain, its missing parts supplied by reference TRBV25-1 and TRBJ2-3, is EADIYQTPRYLVIGTGKKITLECSQTMGHDKMYWYQQDPGMELHLIHYSYGVNSTEKGDLSSESTVSRIRTEHFPLTLESARPSHTSQYLCASSHPAGGRTDTQYFGPGTRLTVL.